This record covers a single T cell receptor (beta chain). CDR1 SGHAT and CDR2 FQNNGV come from the germline V gene. Deletions cut 5 bases from V and 1 base from J, with 8 bases between. This CDR3 is built from 13 residues. The sample originates from a study of T cells in Graves' hyperthyroidism and ophthalmopathy. TCR beta CDR3 regions were amplified from RNA. Initially, a first-round RT-PCR of the TCR CDR3 employed the HTBI primer set. TCRdb fed the multiplex PCR reads into MiXCR, producing one record per CDR3 protein. This sample has fewer than 500,000 distinct CDR3 sequences, with 13% found just once.

Sequencing was done on a sample of blood. This sequence originates from a man under 40 with Graves' hyperthyroidism that later progressed to Graves' ophthalmopathy. The chain is built from TRBV11-2 and TRBJ1-2, with D unresolved. The CDR3 here is CASSENLNYGYTF. CDR3 nucleotides: TGTGCCAGCAGCGAAAACCTTAACTATGGCTACACCTTC.